This TCR beta chain appears in the sequencing data of a study of post-analysis software for immune sequencing data. Whole-study results and caveats: Controls significantly exceeded multiple sclerosis patients in normalized Chao1 diversity. Compared with controls, patients had more of about 5 TRBV segments, including TRBV5-6, TRBV5-1 and TRBV20-1.

Unique molecular identifiers were carried by the TCR beta cDNA libraries. From around 1 to 9.1 million T cells, around 500,000 cDNA molecules were obtained. TCRdb fed the PCR reads into MiXCR, producing one record per CDR3 protein. In the table there are 150,000 to 200,000 distinct CDR3 sequences, approximately 28% of which are singletons. Many counts were recorded for this clonotype. Its matching antigen is unknown. The CDR3 consists of 13 residues. CDR1 and CDR2 (germline): MDHEN, SYDVKM. Trimming cost V 1 base and J 11 bases; bases outside gene matches: 7. The source is a girl aged 10 to 17 with multiple sclerosis. V is TRBV28 and J is TRBJ2-5, with 7 bases matching TRBD1. The sample taken for sequencing was blood. The CDR3 nucleotides read TGTGCCAGCAGTTTATTAGGCCAGGGGGAGCAGTACTTC. Amino acid sequence: CASSLLGQGEQYF.